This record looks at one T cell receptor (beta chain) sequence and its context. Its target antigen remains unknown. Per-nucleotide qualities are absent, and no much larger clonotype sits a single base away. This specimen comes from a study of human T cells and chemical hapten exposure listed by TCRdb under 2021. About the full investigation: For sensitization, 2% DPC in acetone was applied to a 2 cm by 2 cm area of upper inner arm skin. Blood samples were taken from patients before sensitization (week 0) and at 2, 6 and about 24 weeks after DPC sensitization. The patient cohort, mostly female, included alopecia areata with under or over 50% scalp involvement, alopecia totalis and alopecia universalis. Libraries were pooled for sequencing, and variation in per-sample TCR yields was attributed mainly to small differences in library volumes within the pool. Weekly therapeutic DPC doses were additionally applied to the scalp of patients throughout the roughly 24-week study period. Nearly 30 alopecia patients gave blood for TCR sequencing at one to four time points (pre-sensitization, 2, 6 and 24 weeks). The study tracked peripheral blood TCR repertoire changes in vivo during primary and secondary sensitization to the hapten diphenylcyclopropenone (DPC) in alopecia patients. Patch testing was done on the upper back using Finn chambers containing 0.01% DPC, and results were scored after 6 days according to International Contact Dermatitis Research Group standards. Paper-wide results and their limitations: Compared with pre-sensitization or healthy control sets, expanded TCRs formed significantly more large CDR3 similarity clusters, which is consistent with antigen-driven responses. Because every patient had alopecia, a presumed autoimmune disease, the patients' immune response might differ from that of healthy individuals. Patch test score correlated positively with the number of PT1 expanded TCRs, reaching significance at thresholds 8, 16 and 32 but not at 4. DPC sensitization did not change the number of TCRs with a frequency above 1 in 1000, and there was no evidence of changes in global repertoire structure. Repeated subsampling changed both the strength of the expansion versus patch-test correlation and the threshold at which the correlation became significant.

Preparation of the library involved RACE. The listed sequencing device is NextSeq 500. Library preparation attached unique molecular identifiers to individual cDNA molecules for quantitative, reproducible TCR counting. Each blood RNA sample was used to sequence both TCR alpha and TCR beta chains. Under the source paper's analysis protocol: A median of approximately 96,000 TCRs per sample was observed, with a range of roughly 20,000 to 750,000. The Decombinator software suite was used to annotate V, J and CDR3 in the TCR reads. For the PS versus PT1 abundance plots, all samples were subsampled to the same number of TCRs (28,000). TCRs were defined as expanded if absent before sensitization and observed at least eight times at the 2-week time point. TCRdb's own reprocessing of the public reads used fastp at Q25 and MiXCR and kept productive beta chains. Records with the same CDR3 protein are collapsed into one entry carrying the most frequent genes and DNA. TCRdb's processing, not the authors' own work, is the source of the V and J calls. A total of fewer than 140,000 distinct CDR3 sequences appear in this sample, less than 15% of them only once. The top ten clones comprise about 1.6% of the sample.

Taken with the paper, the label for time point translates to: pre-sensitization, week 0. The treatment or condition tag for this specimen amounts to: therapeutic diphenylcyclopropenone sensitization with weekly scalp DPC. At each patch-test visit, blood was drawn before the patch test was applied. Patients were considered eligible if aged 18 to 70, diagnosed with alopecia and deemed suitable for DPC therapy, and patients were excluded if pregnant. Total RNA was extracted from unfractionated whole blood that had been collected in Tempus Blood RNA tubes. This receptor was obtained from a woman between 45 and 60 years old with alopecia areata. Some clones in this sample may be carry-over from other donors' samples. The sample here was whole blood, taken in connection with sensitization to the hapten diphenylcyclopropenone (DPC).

The CDR3 protein sequence reads: CASTATISYEQYF. The sequenced DNA is TGTGCCAGCACCGCCACAATCTCCTACGAGCAGTACTTC. Rearrangement joined TRBV7-2 to TRBJ2-7, with an unclear D gene assignment. The germline V gene gives CDR1 as SGHTA and CDR2 as FQGNSA. V is pared back by 7 bases and J by 0 bases, with 10 bases lying between the germline termini. Reading from cysteine to phenylalanine, the CDR3 counts 13 amino acids. Left in the record is the CDR3 DNA by itself, 39 bases read in frame from the first base.